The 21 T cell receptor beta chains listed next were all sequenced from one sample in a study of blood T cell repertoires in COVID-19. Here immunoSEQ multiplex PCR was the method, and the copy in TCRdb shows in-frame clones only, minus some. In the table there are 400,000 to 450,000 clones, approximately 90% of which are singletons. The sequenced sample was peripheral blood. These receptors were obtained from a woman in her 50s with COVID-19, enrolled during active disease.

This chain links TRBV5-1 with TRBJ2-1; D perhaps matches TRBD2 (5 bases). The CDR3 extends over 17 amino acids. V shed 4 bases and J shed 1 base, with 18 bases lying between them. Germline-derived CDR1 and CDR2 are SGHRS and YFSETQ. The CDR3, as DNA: TGCGCCAGCAGCGCGGCCGCGGGCAGTCTGTCCTACAATGAGCAGTTCTTC. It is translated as CASSAAAGSLSYNEQFF.

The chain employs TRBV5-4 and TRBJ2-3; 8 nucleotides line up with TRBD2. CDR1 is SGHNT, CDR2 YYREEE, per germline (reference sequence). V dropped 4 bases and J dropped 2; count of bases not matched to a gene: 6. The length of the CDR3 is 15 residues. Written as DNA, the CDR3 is TGTGCCAGCAGCCTCGGGGGGGCGAACACAGATACGCAGTATTTT. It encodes CASSLGGANTDTQYF.

The DNA for the CDR3 is TGTGCCAGCAGCTGGTCGGGGGAATCTAATTCACCCCTCCACTTT. This encodes CASSWSGESNSPLHF. V and J are TRBV11-2 and TRBJ1-6, with D perhaps TRBD1 (5 bases). V was pared by 4 bases and J by 6 bases, with 13 bases between. This CDR3 is built from 15 residues. Germline assignment: CDR1 SGHAT and CDR2 FQNNGV.

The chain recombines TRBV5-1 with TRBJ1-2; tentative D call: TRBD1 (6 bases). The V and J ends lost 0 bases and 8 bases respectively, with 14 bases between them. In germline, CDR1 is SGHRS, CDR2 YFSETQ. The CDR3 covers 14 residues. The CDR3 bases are TGCGCCAGCAGCTTGGTAGCAGGGGAGGGCGGCTACACCTTC. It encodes CASSLVAGEGGYTF.

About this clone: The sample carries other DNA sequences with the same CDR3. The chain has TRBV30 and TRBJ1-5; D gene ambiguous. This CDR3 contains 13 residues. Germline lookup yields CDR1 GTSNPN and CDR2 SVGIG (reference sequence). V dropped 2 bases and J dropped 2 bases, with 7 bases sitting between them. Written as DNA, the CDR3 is TGTGCCTGGAGTCCCGGGGGCAATCAGCCCCAGCATTTT. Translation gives CAWSPGGNQPQHF.

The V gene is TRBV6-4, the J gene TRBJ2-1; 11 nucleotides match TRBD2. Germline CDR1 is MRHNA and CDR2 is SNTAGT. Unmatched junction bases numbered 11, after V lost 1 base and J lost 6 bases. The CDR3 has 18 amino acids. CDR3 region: CASSDLGRTSGGVNEQFF. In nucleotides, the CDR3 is TGTGCCAGCAGTGACTTGGGCCGAACTAGCGGGGGTGTCAATGAGCAGTTCTTC.

CDR3 sequence reads: CASSSGTGGPYEQYF. The CDR3 DNA reads as TGTGCCAGCAGTTCCGGGACAGGGGGCCCCTACGAGCAGTACTTC. V gene TRBV27 combines with J gene TRBJ2-7; 12 bases agree with TRBD1. Germline values: CDR1 MNHEY, CDR2 SMNVEV (reference sequence). The trim removed 4 bases at V and 2 bases at J, leaving 3 bases unmatched. The CDR3 extends over 15 amino acids.

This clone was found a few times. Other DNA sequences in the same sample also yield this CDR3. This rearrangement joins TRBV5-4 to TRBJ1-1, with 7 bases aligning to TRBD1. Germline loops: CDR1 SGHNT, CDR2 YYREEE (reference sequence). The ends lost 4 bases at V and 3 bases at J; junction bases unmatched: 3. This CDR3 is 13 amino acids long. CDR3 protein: CASSPTGDTEAFF. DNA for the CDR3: TGTGCCAGCAGCCCCACAGGGGACACTGAAGCTTTCTTT.

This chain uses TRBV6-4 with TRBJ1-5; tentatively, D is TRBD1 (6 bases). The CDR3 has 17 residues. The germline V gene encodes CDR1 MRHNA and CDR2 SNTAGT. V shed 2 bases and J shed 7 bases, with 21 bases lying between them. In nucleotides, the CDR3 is TGTGCCAGCAGTGACCTTGAGGAGGGGGGGCTCTGGCAGCCCCAGCATTTT. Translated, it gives CASSDLEEGGLWQPQHF.

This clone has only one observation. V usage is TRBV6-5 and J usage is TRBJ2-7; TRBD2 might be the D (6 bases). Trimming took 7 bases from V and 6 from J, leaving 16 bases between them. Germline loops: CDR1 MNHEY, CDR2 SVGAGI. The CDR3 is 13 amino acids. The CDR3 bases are TGTGCCAGCACCCAAGGGCGGGGATCCGAGCAGTACTTC. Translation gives CASTQGRGSEQYF.

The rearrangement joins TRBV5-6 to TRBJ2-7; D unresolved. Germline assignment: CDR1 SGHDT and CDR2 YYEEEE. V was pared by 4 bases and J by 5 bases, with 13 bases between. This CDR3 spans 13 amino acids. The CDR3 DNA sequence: TGTGCCAGCAGCCCCGGGTTCACGGACGAGCAGTACTTC. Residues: CASSPGFTDEQYF.

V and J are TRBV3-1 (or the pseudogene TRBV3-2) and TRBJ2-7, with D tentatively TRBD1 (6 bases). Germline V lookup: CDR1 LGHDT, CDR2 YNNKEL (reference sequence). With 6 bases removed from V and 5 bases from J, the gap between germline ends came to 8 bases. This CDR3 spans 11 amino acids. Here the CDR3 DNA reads TGTGCCAGCAGAGGGGGAGACGAGCAGTACTTC. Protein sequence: CASRGGDEQYF.

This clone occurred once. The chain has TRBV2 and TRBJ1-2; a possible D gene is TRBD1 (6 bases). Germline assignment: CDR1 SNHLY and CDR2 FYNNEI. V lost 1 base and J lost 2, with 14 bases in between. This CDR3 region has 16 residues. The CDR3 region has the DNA TGTGCCAGCAGTGAAGGGGCCGGGGGGCCCAACTATGGCTACACCTTC. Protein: CASSEGAGGPNYGYTF.

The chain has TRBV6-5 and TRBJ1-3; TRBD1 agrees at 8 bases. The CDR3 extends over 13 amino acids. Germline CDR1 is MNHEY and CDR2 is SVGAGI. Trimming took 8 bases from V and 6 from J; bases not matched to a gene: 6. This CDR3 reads CASGQGETNTIYF. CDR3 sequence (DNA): TGTGCCAGCGGACAGGGAGAAACAAACACCATATATTTT.

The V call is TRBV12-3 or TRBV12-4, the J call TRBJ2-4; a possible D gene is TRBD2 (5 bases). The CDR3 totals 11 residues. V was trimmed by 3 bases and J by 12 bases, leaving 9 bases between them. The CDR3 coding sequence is TGTGCCAGCAGTTTGAGGGATAGTCAGTACTTC. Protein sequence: CASSLRDSQYF.

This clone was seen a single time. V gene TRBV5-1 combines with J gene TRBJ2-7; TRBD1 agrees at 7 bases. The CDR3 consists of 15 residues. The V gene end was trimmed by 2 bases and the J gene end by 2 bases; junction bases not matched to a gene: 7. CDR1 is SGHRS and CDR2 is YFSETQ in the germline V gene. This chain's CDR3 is CASSFGQVGAYEQYF. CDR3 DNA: TGCGCCAGCAGCTTTGGACAGGTTGGGGCCTACGAGCAGTACTTC.

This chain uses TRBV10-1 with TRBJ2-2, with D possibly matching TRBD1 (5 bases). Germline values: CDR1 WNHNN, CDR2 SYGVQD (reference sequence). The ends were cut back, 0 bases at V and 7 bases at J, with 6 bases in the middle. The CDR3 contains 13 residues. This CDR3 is CASSESGVGELFF. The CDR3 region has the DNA TGCGCCAGCAGTGAGTCAGGGGTCGGGGAGCTGTTTTTT.

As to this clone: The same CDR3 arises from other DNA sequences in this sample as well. The DNA for the CDR3 is TGTGCCAGCTCACCACCCAGCGGGGCGTACAATGAGCAGTTCTTC. Encoded protein: CASSPPSGAYNEQFF. The chain recombines TRBV18 with TRBJ2-1; 7 bases align to TRBD2. The length of the CDR3 is 15 residues. After removal of 0 bases from V and 4 bases from J, the junction contained 3 bases not matched to a gene. Looked up from germline, CDR1 is KGHSH and CDR2 is LQKENI.

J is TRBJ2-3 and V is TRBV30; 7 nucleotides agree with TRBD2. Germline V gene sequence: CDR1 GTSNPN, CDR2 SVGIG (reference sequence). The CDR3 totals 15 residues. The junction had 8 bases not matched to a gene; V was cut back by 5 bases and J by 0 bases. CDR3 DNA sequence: TGTGCCTGGGGGACTAATATTATGAGCACAGATACGCAGTATTTT. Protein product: CAWGTNIMSTDTQYF.

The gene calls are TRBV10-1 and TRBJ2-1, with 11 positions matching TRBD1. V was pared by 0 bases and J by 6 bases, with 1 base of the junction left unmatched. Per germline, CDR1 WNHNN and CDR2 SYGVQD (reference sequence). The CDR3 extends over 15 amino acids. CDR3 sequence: CASSESGTGGNEQFF. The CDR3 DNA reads TGCGCCAGCAGTGAGTCGGGGACAGGGGGCAATGAGCAGTTCTTC.

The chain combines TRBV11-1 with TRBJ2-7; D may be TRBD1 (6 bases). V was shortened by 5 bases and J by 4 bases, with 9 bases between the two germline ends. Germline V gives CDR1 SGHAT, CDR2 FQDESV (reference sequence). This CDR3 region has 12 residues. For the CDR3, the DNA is TGTGCCAGCAGCCAGGGGTGGTACGAGCAGTACTTC. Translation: CASSQGWYEQYF.